This T cell receptor (beta chain) derives from a study of cytomegalovirus exposure and HLA in healthy donors. Of note for this clone: What it binds is not known.

Participants comprised healthy donors of bone marrow. 13 Jbeta primers and 60 Vbeta primers were used for the PCR. TCRdb's table, derived via immunoSEQ multiplex PCR, lists solely in-frame clones and lacks some. The specimen's table records about 84,000 clones. General study points: The later analysis indicated that the majority of CMV-associated TCR beta chains appeared HLA-restricted.

Sequencing was done on a sample of PBMCs. The TCR originated in a man aged 50 to 60 in good health and CMV-seronegative.

CDR3 in DNA: TGTGCCAGCACCCCCCAAGATACGCAGTATTTT. This encodes CASTPQDTQYF. The V and J genes are TRBV5-8 and TRBJ2-3; D is ambiguous. The V end lost 6 bases, the J end lost 5 bases, and 7 bases lay between the germline ends. Germline assignment: CDR1 SGHTS and CDR2 YDEGEE. The CDR3 spans 11 residues.